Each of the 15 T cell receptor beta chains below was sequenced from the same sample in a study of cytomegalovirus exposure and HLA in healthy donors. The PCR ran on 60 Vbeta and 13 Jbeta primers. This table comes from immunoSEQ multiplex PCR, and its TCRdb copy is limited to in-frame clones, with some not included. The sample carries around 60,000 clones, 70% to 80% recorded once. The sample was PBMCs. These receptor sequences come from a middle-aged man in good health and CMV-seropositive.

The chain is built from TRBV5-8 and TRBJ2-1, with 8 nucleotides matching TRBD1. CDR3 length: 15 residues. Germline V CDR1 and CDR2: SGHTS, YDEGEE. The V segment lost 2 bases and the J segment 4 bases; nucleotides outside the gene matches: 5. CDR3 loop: CASSFRGQAYNEQFF. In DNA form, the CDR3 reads TGTGCCAGCAGCTTTAGGGGACAGGCGTACAATGAGCAGTTCTTC.

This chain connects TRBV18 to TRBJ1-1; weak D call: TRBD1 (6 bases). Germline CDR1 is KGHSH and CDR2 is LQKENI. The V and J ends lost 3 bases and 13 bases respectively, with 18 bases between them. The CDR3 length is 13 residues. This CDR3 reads CASSPSRGWMDFF. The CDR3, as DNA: TGTGCCAGCTCACCTAGCAGGGGTTGGATGGATTTCTTT.

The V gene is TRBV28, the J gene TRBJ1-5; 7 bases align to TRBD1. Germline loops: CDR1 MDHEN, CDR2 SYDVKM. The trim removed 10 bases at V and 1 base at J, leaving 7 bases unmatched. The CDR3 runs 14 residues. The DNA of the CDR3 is TGTGCCACCGGACAACAGGGGAGCAATCAGCCCCAGCATTTT. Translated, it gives CATGQQGSNQPQHF.

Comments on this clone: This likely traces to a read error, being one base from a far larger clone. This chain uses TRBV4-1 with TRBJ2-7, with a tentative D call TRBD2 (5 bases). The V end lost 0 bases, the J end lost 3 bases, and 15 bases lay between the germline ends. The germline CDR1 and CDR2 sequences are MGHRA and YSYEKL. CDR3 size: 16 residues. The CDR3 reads CASSQEGGKGYYEQYF. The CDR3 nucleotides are TGCGCCAGCAGCCAAGAAGGAGGAAAAGGCTACTACGAGCAGTACTTC.

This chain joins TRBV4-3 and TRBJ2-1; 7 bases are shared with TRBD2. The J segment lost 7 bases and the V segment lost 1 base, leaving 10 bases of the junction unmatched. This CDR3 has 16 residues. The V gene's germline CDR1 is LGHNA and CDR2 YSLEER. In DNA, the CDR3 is TGCGCCAGCAGCCAAGCTCGGGGGGTCCTTGGGAATGAGCAGTTCTTC. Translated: CASSQARGVLGNEQFF.

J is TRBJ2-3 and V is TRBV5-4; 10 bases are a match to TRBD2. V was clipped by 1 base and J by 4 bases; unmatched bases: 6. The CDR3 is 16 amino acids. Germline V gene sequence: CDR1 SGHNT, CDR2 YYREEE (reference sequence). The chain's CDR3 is CASSLWLAGASDTQYF. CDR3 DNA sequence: TGTGCCAGCAGCTTGTGGCTAGCGGGAGCCTCAGATACGCAGTATTTT.

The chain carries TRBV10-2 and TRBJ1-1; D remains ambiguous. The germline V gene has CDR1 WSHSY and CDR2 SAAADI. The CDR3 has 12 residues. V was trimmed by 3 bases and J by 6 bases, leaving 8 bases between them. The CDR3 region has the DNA TGCGCCAGCAGTGAAGAGCGGTCTGAAGCTTTCTTT. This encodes CASSEERSEAFF.

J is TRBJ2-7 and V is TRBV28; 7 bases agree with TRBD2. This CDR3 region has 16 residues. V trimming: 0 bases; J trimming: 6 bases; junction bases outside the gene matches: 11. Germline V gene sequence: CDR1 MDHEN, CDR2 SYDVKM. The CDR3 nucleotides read TGTGCCAGCAGTTTATGGGCGGGAGTAAATCCGGGCGAGCAGTACTTC. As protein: CASSLWAGVNPGEQYF. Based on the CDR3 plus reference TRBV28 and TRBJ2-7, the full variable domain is DVKVTQSSRYLVKRTGEKVFLECVQDMDHENMFWYRQDPGLGLRLIYFSYDVKMKEKGDIPEGYSVSREKKERFSLILESASTNQTSMYLCASSLWAGVNPGEQYFGPGTRLTVT.

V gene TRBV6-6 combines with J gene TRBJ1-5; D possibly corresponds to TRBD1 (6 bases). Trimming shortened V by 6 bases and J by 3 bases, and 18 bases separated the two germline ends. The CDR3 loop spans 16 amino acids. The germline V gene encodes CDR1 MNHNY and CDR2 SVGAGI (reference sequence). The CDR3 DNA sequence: TGTGCCAGCAGGTCGAACAGGGTTGCCGTCAATCAGCCCCAGCATTTT. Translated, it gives CASRSNRVAVNQPQHF.

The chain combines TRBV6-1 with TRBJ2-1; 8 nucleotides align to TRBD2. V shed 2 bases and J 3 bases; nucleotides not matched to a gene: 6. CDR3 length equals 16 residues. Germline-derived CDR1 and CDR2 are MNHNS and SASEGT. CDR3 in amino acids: CASSEPRAGGYNEQFF. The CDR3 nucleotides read TGTGCCAGCAGTGAACCTCGGGCGGGGGGCTACAATGAGCAGTTCTTC.

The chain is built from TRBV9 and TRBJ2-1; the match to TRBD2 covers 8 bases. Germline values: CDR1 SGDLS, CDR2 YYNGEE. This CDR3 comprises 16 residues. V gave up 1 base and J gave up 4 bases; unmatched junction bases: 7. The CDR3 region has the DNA TGTGCCAGCAGCGTATCCCTAGCGGGTGAATACAATGAGCAGTTCTTC. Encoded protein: CASSVSLAGEYNEQFF.

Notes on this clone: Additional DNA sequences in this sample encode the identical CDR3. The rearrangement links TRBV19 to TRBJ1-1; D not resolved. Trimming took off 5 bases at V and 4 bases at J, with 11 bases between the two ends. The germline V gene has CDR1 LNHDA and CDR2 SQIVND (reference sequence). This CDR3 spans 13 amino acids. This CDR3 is CASSEDRGTEAFF. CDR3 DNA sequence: TGTGCCAGTAGTGAGGACCGGGGCACTGAAGCTTTCTTT.

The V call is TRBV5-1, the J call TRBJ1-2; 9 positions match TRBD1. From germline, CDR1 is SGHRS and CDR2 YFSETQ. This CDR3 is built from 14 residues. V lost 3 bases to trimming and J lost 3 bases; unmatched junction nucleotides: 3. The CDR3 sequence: CASSSTGGDYGYTF. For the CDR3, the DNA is TGCGCCAGCAGCTCGACAGGGGGGGACTATGGCTACACCTTC.

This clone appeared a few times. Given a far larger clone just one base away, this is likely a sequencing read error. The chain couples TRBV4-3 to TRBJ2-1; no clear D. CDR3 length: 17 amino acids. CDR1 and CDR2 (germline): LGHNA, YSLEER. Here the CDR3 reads CHSSPDMIVLIYNEQFF. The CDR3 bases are TGCCACAGCAGCCCAGATATGATCGTACTCATCTACAATGAGCAGTTCTTC.

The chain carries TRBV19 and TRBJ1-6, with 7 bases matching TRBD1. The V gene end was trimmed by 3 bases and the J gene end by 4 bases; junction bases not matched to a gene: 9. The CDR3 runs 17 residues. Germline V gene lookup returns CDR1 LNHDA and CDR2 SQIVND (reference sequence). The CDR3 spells CASSIPTTDRYNSPLHF. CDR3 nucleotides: TGTGCCAGTAGTATCCCAACCACGGACAGGTATAATTCACCCCTCCACTTT.